What follows describes a single T cell receptor (beta chain). The data belong to a study of OX40 agonist ivuxolimab in advanced cancers. Sequenced by immunoSEQ multiplex PCR; TCRdb stores in-frame clones only, minus some. The sample holds 50,000 to 65,000 clones, around 90% seen once. Germline CDR1 GTSNPN, CDR2 SVGIG (reference sequence). Trimming stripped 1 base from V and 0 bases from J, with 10 bases between. There are 14 residues in the CDR3. This sequence originates from an adult with an advanced solid tumor such as melanoma, head and neck, liver or kidney cancer. The rearrangement joins TRBV30 to TRBJ2-7; perhaps TRBD2 as D (5 bases). The input for sequencing was CD4+ or CD8+ T cells sorted from blood, taken in a trial of the OX40 agonist ivuxolimab. CDR3 region: CAWSEDFPSYEQYF. DNA for the CDR3: TGTGCCTGGAGTGAGGACTTTCCCTCCTACGAGCAGTACTTC.